This TCR beta chain was sequenced during a study of Ad26.COV2.S vaccination and SARS-CoV-2 variants. Study-wide context: In the COV1001 trial, the donor was in the Ad26.COV2.S arm.

With 4 bases clipped from V and 0 bases from J, the junction kept 10 bases outside the gene matches. This CDR3 region has 18 residues. In germline, CDR1 is WNHNN, CDR2 SYGVQD (reference sequence). Using immunoSEQ multiplex PCR, the repertoire was profiled, and TCRdb retains in-frame clones only, with some absent. The sample lists around 450,000 clones; roughly 88% were seen once. Findings and caveats of the study: Substantial breadth in spike-specific CD8+ and CD4+ T cell responses was reportedly seen after vaccination.

Described treatment: around 19 received Ad26.COV2.S at low or high dose, single or two shots; roughly 5 received placebo; per-sample allocation not given. Sampling was done on day 63 after the first vaccine or placebo injection. A Boston donor was an adult aged 18-55 years. In the case of this clone: Its antigen remains unidentified.

This TCR derives from a person aged 18-60 years who received the Ad26.COV2.S COVID-19 vaccine or a placebo. Here the sequenced sample was peripheral blood, taken in a trial of Ad26.COV2.S vaccine versus placebo. This chain uses TRBV10-1 with TRBJ2-7, with 12 bases fitting TRBD2. Here the CDR3 reads CASSGARTSGDSSYEQYF. Here the CDR3 DNA reads TGCGCCAGCAGTGGGGCTCGGACTAGCGGGGATAGCTCCTACGAGCAGTACTTC.